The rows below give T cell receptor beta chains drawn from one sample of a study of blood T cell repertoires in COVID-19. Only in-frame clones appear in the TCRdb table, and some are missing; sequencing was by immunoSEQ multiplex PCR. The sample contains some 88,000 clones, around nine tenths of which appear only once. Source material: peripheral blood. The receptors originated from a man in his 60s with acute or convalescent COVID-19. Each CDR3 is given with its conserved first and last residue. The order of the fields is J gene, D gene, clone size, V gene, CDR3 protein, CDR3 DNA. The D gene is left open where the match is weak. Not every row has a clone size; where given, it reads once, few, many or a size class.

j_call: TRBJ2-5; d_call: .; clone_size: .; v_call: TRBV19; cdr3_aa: CASSIDRRGPGTQYF; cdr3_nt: TGTGCCAGTAGTATAGATAGGAGGGGGCCGGGGACCCAGTACTTC
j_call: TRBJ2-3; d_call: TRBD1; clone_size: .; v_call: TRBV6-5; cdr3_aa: CASTLGQGGPDTQYF; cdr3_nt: TGTGCCAGCACCCTGGGACAGGGAGGGCCAGATACGCAGTATTTT
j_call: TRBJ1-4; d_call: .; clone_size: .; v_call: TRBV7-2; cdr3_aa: CASSSQGSANEKLFF; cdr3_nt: TGTGCCAGCAGCTCCCAGGGTTCAGCTAATGAAAAACTGTTTTTT
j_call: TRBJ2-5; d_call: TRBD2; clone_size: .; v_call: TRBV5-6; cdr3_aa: CASSSLAGQQETQYF; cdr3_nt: TGTGCCAGCAGCTCCTTAGCGGGCCAACAAGAGACCCAGTACTTC
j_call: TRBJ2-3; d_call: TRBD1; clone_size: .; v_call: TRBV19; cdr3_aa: CASSTRTGVRDTQYF; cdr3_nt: TGTGCCAGTAGTACAAGGACAGGGGTTAGAGATACGCAGTATTTT
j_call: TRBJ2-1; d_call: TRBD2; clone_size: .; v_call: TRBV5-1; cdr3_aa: CASSVGGRRYNEQFF; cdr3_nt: TGCGCCAGCAGCGTCGGCGGGAGAAGGTACAATGAGCAGTTCTTC
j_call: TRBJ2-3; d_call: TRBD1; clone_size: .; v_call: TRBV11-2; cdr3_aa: CASSLVGQGTDTQYF; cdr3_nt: TGTGCCAGCAGCTTAGTCGGACAGGGTACAGATACGCAGTATTTT
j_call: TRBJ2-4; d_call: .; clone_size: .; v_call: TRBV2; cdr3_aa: CASSGPGGTKNIQYF; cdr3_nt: TGTGCCAGCAGTGGCCCCGGGGGTACCAAAAACATTCAGTACTTC
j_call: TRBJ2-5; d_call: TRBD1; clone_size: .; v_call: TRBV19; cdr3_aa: CASSMGFGIVDREYGTQYF; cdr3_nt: TGTGCCAGTAGTATGGGTTTCGGGATTGTAGACAGGGAGTATGGGACCCAGTACTTC
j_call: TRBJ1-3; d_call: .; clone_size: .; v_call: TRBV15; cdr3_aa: CATSRGGSVRSGNTIYF; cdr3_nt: TGTGCCACCAGCAGAGGTGGGTCGGTCAGGTCTGGAAACACCATATATTTT
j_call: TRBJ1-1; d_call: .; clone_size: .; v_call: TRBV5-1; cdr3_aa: CASSLVKNTEAFF; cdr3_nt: TGCGCCAGCAGCTTGGTCAAGAACACTGAAGCTTTCTTT
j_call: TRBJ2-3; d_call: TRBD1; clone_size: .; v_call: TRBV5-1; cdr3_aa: CASSEINRGVADTQYF; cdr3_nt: TGCGCCAGCAGCGAGATAAACAGGGGGGTGGCAGATACGCAGTATTTT
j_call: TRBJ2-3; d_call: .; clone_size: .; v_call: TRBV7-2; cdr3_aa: CASSLEISRDTQYF; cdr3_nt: TGTGCCAGCAGCTTAGAGATTAGCAGAGATACGCAGTATTTT
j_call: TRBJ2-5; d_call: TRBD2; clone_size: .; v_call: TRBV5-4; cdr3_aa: CASSSPTSGRRGSETQYF; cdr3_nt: TGTGCCAGCAGCTCGCCGACTAGCGGGAGAAGGGGCTCGGAGACCCAGTACTTC
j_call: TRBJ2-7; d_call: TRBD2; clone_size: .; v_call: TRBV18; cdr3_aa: CASSPPGRTSGRAVFYEQYF; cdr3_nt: TGTGCCAGCTCACCACCGGGTCGTACTAGCGGGAGGGCCGTTTTTTACGAGCAGTACTTC
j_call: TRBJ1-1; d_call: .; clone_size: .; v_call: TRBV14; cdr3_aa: CASSQESRTEAFF; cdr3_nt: TGTGCCAGCAGCCAAGAGTCTCGGACTGAAGCTTTCTTT
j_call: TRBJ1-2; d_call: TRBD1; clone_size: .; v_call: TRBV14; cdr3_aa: CASSNRDRGSGYTF; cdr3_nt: TGTGCCAGCAGCAACCGGGACAGGGGCTCCGGCTACACCTTC
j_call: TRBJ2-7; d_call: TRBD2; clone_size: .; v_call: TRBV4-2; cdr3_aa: CASSQLAGGSYEQYF; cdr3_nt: TGTGCCAGCAGCCAACTAGCGGGAGGGTCCTACGAGCAGTACTTC
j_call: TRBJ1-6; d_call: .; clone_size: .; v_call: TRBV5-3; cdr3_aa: CARSIRTDSSYNSPLHF; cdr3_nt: TGTGCCAGAAGCATACGGACGGACAGCTCCTATAATTCACCCCTCCACTTT
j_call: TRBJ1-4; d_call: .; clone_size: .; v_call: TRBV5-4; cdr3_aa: CASSQRVANNEKLFF; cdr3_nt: TGTGCCAGCAGCCAGAGGGTTGCTAACAATGAAAAACTGTTTTTT
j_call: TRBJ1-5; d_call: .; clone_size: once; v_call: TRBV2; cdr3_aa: CASSEGLPGNQPQHF; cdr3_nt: TGTGCCAGCAGTGAGGGCCTGCCTGGGAATCAGCCCCAGCATTTT
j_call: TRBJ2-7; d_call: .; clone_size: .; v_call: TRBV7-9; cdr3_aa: CASSRSYEQYF; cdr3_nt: TGTGCCAGCAGCCGTTCCTACGAGCAGTACTTC
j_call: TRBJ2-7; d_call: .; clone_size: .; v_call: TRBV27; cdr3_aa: CASSPLAAKASHEQYF; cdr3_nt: TGTGCCAGCAGCCCCCTGGCCGCCAAGGCTAGCCACGAGCAGTACTTC
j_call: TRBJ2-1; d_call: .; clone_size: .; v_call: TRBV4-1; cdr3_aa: CASSQAEVTYNEQFF; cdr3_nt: TGCGCCAGCAGCCAAGCCGAGGTAACCTACAATGAGCAGTTCTTC
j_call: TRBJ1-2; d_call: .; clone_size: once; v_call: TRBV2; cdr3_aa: CASSESRTNYGYTF; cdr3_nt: TGTGCCAGCAGTGAAAGCAGGACTAACTATGGCTACACCTTC
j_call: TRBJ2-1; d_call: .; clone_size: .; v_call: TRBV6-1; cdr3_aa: CASIRGLNNEQFF; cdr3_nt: TGTGCCAGCATCCGCGGGCTAAACAATGAGCAGTTCTTC
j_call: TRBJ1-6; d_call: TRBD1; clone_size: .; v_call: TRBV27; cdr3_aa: CASSFRGQDNSPLHF; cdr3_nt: TGTGCCAGCAGTTTTCGGGGACAGGATAATTCACCCCTCCACTTT
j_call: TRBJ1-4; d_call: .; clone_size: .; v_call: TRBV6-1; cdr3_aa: CASSERLGAEKLFF; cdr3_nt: TGTGCCAGCAGTGAACGGCTAGGGGCAGAAAAACTGTTTTTT
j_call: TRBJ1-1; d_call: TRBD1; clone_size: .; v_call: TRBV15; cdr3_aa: CATSKQGDTEAFF; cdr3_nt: TGTGCCACCAGTAAACAGGGGGACACTGAAGCTTTCTTT
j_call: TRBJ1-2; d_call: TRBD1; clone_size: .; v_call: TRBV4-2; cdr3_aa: CASSPLTGVNYGYTF; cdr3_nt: TGTGCCAGCAGCCCCCTGACAGGGGTTAACTATGGCTACACCTTC
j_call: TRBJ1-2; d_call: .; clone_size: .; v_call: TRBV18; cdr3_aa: CASSPGRGGYTF; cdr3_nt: TGTGCCAGCTCACCAGGAAGGGGGGGCTACACCTTC
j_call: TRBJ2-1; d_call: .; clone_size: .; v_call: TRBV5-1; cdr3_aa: CASSLTGYNEQFF; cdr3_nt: TGCGCCAGCAGCTTGACGGGGTACAATGAGCAGTTCTTC
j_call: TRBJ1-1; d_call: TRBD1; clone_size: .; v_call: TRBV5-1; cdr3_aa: CASSLDRVSNTEAFF; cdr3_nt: TGCGCCAGCAGCTTAGACAGGGTTAGTAACACTGAAGCTTTCTTT
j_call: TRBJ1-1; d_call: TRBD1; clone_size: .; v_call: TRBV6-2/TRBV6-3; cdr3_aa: CASSYSSRGLANTEAFF; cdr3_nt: TGTGCCAGCAGTTACTCCAGCAGGGGGCTGGCTAACACTGAAGCTTTCTTT
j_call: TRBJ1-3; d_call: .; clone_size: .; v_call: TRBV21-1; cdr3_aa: CAIRTDFSTGNTIYF; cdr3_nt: TGTGCCATCCGGACAGATTTTTCAACTGGAAACACCATATATTTT
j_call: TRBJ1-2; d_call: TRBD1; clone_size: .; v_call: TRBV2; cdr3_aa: CASRRGQSNGYTF; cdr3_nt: TGTGCCAGCAGGCGGGGACAGAGTAACGGCTACACCTTC
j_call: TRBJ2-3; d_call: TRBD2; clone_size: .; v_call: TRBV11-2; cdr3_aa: CASSKTSRDTQYF; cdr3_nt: TGTGCCAGCAGCAAGACTAGCAGAGATACGCAGTATTTT
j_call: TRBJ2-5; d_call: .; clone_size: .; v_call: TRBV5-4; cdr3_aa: CASSARDIGQETQYF; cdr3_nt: TGTGCCAGCAGCGCTAGGGACATAGGACAAGAGACCCAGTACTTC
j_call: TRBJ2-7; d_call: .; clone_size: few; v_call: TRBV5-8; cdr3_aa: CASSLVSYEQYF; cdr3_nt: TGTGCCAGCAGTCTCGTTTCCTACGAGCAGTACTTC
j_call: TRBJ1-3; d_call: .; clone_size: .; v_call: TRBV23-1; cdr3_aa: CASSQSGRPGNTIYF; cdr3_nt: TGCGCCAGCAGTCAATCGGGCCGGCCTGGAAACACCATATATTTT
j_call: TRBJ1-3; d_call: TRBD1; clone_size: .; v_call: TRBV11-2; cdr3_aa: CASSFQGQGSSGNTIYF; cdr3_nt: TGTGCCAGCAGCTTTCAGGGACAGGGGAGCTCTGGAAACACCATATATTTT
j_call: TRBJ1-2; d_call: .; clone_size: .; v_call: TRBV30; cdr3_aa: CAWNIRSSNYGYTF; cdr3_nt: TGTGCCTGGAATATCAGGTCCTCTAACTATGGCTACACCTTC